Given below is one T cell receptor (beta chain) in context. The antigen remains unidentified. These data belong to a study of OX40 agonist ivuxolimab in advanced cancers. Study information: An agonistic human IgG2 monoclonal antibody against OX40 (CD134) was given.

Generated by immunoSEQ multiplex PCR, the TCRdb table keeps only in-frame clones and is missing some. The sample has tens of thousands of clones, 70% to 90% seen once. The study's findings and limits: The specificity for antigen of the expanded peripheral T cells was not determined.

The TCR was taken from an adult with an advanced solid tumor such as melanoma, head and neck, liver or kidney cancer. The specimen was CD4+ or CD8+ T cells sorted from blood, collected in a trial of the OX40 agonist ivuxolimab.

CDR3 residues: CASSLGAGEDSETQYF. The CDR3 region has the DNA TGTGCCAGCAGCTTGGGGGCCGGGGAGGACTCGGAGACCCAGTACTTC. The rearrangement links TRBV5-5 to TRBJ2-5; TRBD2 might be the D (6 bases). Trimming removed 0 bases at V and 5 bases at J, with 17 bases between. Germline values: CDR1 SGHKS, CDR2 YYEKEE (reference sequence). This CDR3 spans 16 amino acids. Using reference TRBV5-5 and TRBJ2-5 for the parts outside the CDR3, the full variable domain is DAGVTQSPTHLIKTRGQQVTLRCSPISGHKSVSWYQQVLGQGPQFIFQYYEKEERGRGNFPDRFSARQFPNYSSELNVNALLLGDSALYLCASSLGAGEDSETQYFGPGTRLLVL.